Shown below are 9 T cell receptor beta chains from a single sample sequenced in a study of T cells in Graves' hyperthyroidism and ophthalmopathy. RNA transcripts provided the source from which TCR beta CDR3 regions were amplified. RT-PCR in the first round (using the HTBI primer set) targeted the TCR CDR3. TCRdb processed the multiplex PCR reads anew with MiXCR; each CDR3 protein has one entry. The top ten hold about 12% of the sample, which has 500,000 to 650,000 distinct CDR3 sequences, about 15% seen once. Sequencing was carried out using blood. The receptors come from a woman aged 45-65 years with Graves' ophthalmopathy.

This clonotype was counted many times. The chain recombines TRBV7-2 with TRBJ2-2; 9 bases align to TRBD2. Per the germline V gene, CDR1 is SGHTA and CDR2 is FQGNSA. The CDR3 sequence is 15 residues long. Trimming at V came to 6 bases and at J to 5 bases, leaving 7 bases not matched to a gene. CDR3 nucleotides: TGTGCCAGCAGACCCCGACTAGCGGATACCGGGGAGCTGTTTTTT. Translated, it gives CASRPRLADTGELFF.

This clonotype was found many times. The rearrangement joins TRBV20-1 to TRBJ1-1, with TRBD1 as a possible D gene (5 bases). Germline values: CDR1 DFQATT, CDR2 SNEGSKA (reference sequence). The CDR3 runs to 13 residues. V shed 4 bases and J shed 0 bases, with 9 bases lying between them. CDR3 loop: CSATTGLNTEAFF. The CDR3 bases are TGCAGTGCTACTACAGGTCTGAACACTGAAGCTTTCTTT.

This clonotype was observed at least ten times. V and J are TRBV28 and TRBJ2-1; 12 bases agree with TRBD2. This CDR3 has 16 residues. The V gene end was trimmed by 6 bases and the J gene end by 2 bases; junction bases not matched to a gene: 5. Germline values: CDR1 MDHEN, CDR2 SYDVKM. CDR3 region: CASSLLAGGPYNEQFF. CDR3 sequence (DNA): TGTGCCAGCAGCCTCCTAGCGGGAGGGCCCTACAATGAGCAGTTCTTC.

This clonotype has at least ten counts. The V and J genes are TRBV20-1 and TRBJ1-1; 8 bases match TRBD1. V shed 4 bases, J shed 1 base, and the junction held 5 bases outside the gene matches. There are 14 residues in the CDR3. Germline CDR1 DFQATT, CDR2 SNEGSKA (reference sequence). The chain's CDR3 is CSAKRQGRNTEAFF. CDR3 DNA sequence: TGCAGTGCTAAAAGACAGGGGAGGAACACTGAAGCTTTCTTT.

The table lists this clonotype with many counts. The J gene is TRBJ1-1, the V gene TRBV7-9, with D possibly matching TRBD1 (5 bases). Looked up from germline, CDR1 is SEHNR and CDR2 is FQNEAQ (reference sequence). The CDR3 totals 12 residues. V gave up 3 bases and J gave up 6 bases, with 8 bases separating them. Here the CDR3 reads CASSFSTAEAFF. In nucleotides, the CDR3 is TGTGCCAGCAGCTTTTCGACAGCTGAAGCTTTCTTT.

The genes are TRBV7-9 and TRBJ2-7, with TRBD1 identical over 11 bases. Per the germline V gene, CDR1 is SEHNR and CDR2 is FQNEAQ (reference sequence). There are 16 residues in the CDR3. V was clipped by 5 bases and J by 5 bases; unmatched bases: 11. CDR3 region: CASSPGPRTGGHEQYF. The CDR3 region has the DNA TGTGCCAGCAGCCCGGGCCCCCGGACAGGGGGCCACGAGCAGTACTTC.

Ten or more counts support this clonotype. V gene TRBV2 combines with J gene TRBJ2-1; 8 bases match TRBD2. The CDR3 sequence is 12 residues long. The V and J ends lost 8 bases and 10 bases, in that order; junction bases with no gene match: 7. CDR1 is SNHLY, CDR2 FYNNEI, per germline. The CDR3 region has the DNA TGTGCCAGCTCCACTAGCGGCCAAGAGCAGTTCTTC. This gives the protein CASSTSGQEQFF. The full variable domain, in which reference TRBV2 and TRBJ2-1 provide the parts outside the CDR3, is EPEVTQTPSHQVTQMGQEVILRCVPISNHLYFYWYRQILGQKVEFLVSFYNNEISEKSEIFDDQFSVERPDGSNFTLKIRSTKLEDSAMYFCASSTSGQEQFFGPGTRLTVL.

This clonotype occurred a few times. V usage is TRBV7-2 and J usage is TRBJ2-7, with TRBD2 matching 9 bases. The CDR3 totals 15 residues. Germline-derived CDR1 and CDR2 are SGHTA and FQGNSA. J was trimmed by 6 bases and V by 5 bases; bases with no gene match: 11. The CDR3 reads CASSATSGRVSEQYF. The CDR3 nucleotides are TGTGCCAGCAGCGCGACTAGCGGCAGGGTCTCCGAGCAGTACTTC.

This chain uses TRBV28 with TRBJ2-7, with TRBD2 matching 9 bases. This CDR3 region has 14 residues. CDR1 and CDR2 (germline): MDHEN, SYDVKM. V dropped 8 bases and J dropped 2; count of bases not matched to a gene: 7. The CDR3 DNA follows: TGTGCCAGCCGGGCGGGGGGGGGCACCTACGAGCAGTACTTC. It encodes CASRAGGGTYEQYF. Supplemented by reference TRBV28 and TRBJ2-7, the full variable domain reads DVKVTQSSRYLVKRTGEKVFLECVQDMDHENMFWYRQDPGLGLRLIYFSYDVKMKEKGDIPEGYSVSREKKERFSLILESASTNQTSMYLCASRAGGGTYEQYFGPGTRLTVT.